This TCR beta chain was identified during a study of blood T cells in healthy people across ages (dated by TCRdb to the mid-2010s). Study-level background: In model experiments, roughly one uniquely barcoded TCR beta cDNA molecule per two T cells was captured by template switching. The study measured age-related changes in TCR beta repertoire diversity using deep sequencing normalized with unique cDNA molecular identifiers. The donors were divided into four age groups: young (average approximately 17 years), middle-aged (roughly 40), aged (approximately 59) and long-lived (more than 75). Two additional independent replicas of 1 million unique cDNA reads from the same blood draw were analyzed for two donors (one aged 18 to 29 and one aged 80 or older). The paper's findings and limits, for the study overall: Compared with the aged group, more naive CD4+ T cells, fewer expanded clones and increased TCR diversity were shown by the long-lived group, suggesting age selection. Because profiling used bulk unsorted PBMCs, naive and antigen-experienced compartments could not be compared conclusively. Estimates of total diversity based on one million sequenced T cells were regarded as lower bounds and as underestimates. Because the CMV infection status of the donors was unknown, age-related changes in expanded clonotypes may potentially have been confounded. As age increased, observed TCR beta diversity per million T cells dropped in a roughly linear way, and a significant reduction was already evident by age about 40. A strong correlation was found between observed TCR beta diversity and the percentage of naive T cells measured by flow cytometry.

This clonotype showed up just a few times. Its antigen is still unknown. The sample holds no much larger clone one base away, and base qualities are not on file. Systemically healthy Caucasian individuals from Russia, 39 in total and aged roughly 6 to 90 years, were included as donors. Each donor gave 8 to 10 milliliters of peripheral blood, drawn into EDTA-treated Vacutainer tubes. Ficoll-Paque density-gradient centrifugation was used to isolate PBMCs, with at least 7 million obtained per sample. Total RNA was extracted from PBMCs with Trizol reagent, with at least 5.5 micrograms obtained per sample. The percentages of naive CD45RAhigh/CD27high T cells were determined by flow cytometry on a PBMC aliquot from every donor. Receptors were amplified or captured by 5' RACE. Sequencing used an Illumina HiSeq 2500. A second roughly 6 to 11 cycle PCR used a sample-barcoded 5' primer and a J-beta primer mix. A unique molecular identifier was introduced onto each TCR beta cDNA molecule by a template-switch 5' adaptor carrying 12 random nucleotides. Each sample yielded at least 3 million CDR3-containing paired-end reads. First-strand cDNA was synthesized from all RNA with the Mint cDNA synthesis kit, primed by a TRBC-specific oligonucleotide. Following uracil-DNA glycosylase treatment, all cDNA underwent a first 18-cycle PCR with the universal primers M1SS and BC2_uni_R. On the study's bioinformatics: For normalization, 1 million high-quality reads were randomly selected from each sample, with every read carrying a distinct molecular identifier. Instead of being binned into consensus sequences, reads that shared molecular identifiers were thrown out. MiTCR, set to a Q25 quality threshold and the strictest error-elimination algorithm, was used for CDR3 identification, clonotype clustering and error correction. A nonparametric unseen species model using Euler transformation provided a lower-bound estimate of total TCR beta diversity. The public reads were reprocessed in TCRdb via fastp at Q25 and MiXCR, keeping in-frame beta chains. Under each unique CDR3 protein, matching rows form one entry showing the most common genes and DNA. None of the V and J calls come from the authors' own analysis; TCRdb made them. For this sample the table gives 540,000 or so distinct CDR3 sequences, of which 20% to 30% were detected only once. Around 10% of the sample is taken by the ten largest.

The CDR1 and CDR2 encoded by the germline V gene are MGHRA and YSYEKL. At the junction V is shortened by 0 bases and J by 1 base; bases outside the gene matches: 3. The cysteine opens and the phenylalanine closes a CDR3 of 16 amino acids. Only CDR3 DNA is held: 48 bases, read in frame from base 1. The same data also went into a second study, on T cells of mothers and their children. The second investigation adds: The donors were nine systemically healthy Caucasian individuals, made up of three mothers and their six children. cDNA synthesis consumed the entire amount of extracted RNA, loaded at approximately 1.6 ug RNA in each 15 ul reaction. In the second PCR, the M1S primer introduced both the sample barcodes and 2-4 random nucleotides. Each mother yielded over 8.5 million TCR beta CDR3 reads and each child about 3 million reads. In both related and unrelated pairs, thymic selection shapes the output of TCR recombination in a similar way, with inherited differences having only a minor effect. Normalized repertoire overlap in related mother-child pairs was always slightly higher than in unrelated mother-child pairs, but the difference was never significant. With a sensitivity of about 100 clones per million clonotypes, no persistent microchimeric T cell clones were detected. Deep NGS was used in the study to compare the TCR beta repertoires of mothers and children and to look for features that separate related mother-child pairs from unrelated individuals. The mean age was about 40 +/- 4 years for the mothers and 11 +/- 4 years for the children. After adapters were ligated using NEBNext reagents, the libraries underwent 100+100 nt paired-end sequencing on an Illumina HiSeq 2000. To avoid cross-contamination, the mother libraries and the child libraries were prepared a month apart and sequenced in separate runs. For each donor, between about 450,000 and 2,300,000 distinct TCR beta clonotypes were identified. Naive TCR beta clonotypes were estimated from low-frequency clonotypes matched to each donor's FACS-determined naive share, without sorting.

The chain employs TRBV4-1 and TRBJ2-5; 9 of the junction bases match TRBD1. Material: blood. This TCR derives from a boy aged 5 to 17 in good health. The CDR3 reads CASSQDGTGTQETQYF. The DNA reads TGCGCCAGCAGCCAAGACGGGACAGGGACCCAAGAGACCCAGTACTTC.